These 24 T cell receptor beta chains were sequenced from one sample in a study of vaccination and CD4 T cells after COVID-19. Treatment described: roughly 11-day PBMC culture with coronavirus spike peptide pools or control peptides (ViraFEST assay). The assay that was used to sequence DNA from cultured CD4+ T cells was the Oncomine TCR Beta short-read assay. TCRdb redid the calling of the PCR reads with MiXCR, one entry per CDR3 protein. The sample has about 20,000 distinct CDR3 sequences, about two fifths seen once. These TCRs are of unknown antigen specificity. This material consisted of CD4+ T cells from blood, cultured in vitro, taken after SARS-CoV-2 vaccination. Receptors originate from a human donor who had recovered from COVID-19.

This clonotype turned up a few times. The J gene is TRBJ1-1, the V gene TRBV27; D is undetermined. CDR1 is MNHEY, CDR2 SMNVEV, per germline (reference sequence). With 2 bases removed from V and 5 bases from J, the gap between germline ends came to 9 bases. The CDR3 is 13 amino acids. The chain's CDR3 is CASSLGLWTEAFF. The CDR3 region has the DNA TGTGCCAGCAGTTTAGGCCTGTGGACTGAAGCTTTCTTT.

This chain connects TRBV21-1 to TRBJ1-5; the table assigns TRBD1, which was not confirmed against the DNA. TRBV21-1 is assigned pseudogene status. CDR3 length equals 19 residues. CDR3 bases: TGTGCCAGCAGCAACCTTGTCCGGGACAGGGTCGTAAGCAATCAGCCCCAGCATTTT. Amino acids: CASSNLVRDRVVSNQPQHF.

The chain combines TRBV5-1 with TRBJ1-1; the D gene is possibly TRBD1 (5 bases). The CDR3 runs 14 residues. V lost 4 bases and J lost 2, with 12 bases in between. Germline V CDR1 and CDR2: SGHRS, YFSETQ. CDR3 sequence (DNA): TGCGCCAGCAGCGGGGGACTCCTCAACACTGAAGCTTTCTTT. This encodes CASSGGLLNTEAFF.

The rearrangement uses TRBV20-1 and TRBJ2-1, with D uncertain. Germline-derived CDR1 and CDR2 are DFQATT and SNEGSKA (reference sequence). V lost 6 bases, J lost 0 bases, and 12 bases lay in between. The CDR3 has 14 residues. CDR3 amino acids: CSATDGGSYNEQFF. The CDR3 region has the DNA TGCAGTGCCACCGATGGTGGCTCCTACAATGAGCAGTTCTTC.

The table lists this clonotype with a few counts. The CDR3 loop reads CSARDRGRLRTEAFF. The DNA for the CDR3 is TGCAGTGCCCGGGACAGGGGGCGTTTGAGAACTGAAGCTTTCTTT. This chain links TRBV20-1 with TRBJ1-1, with 12 bases matching TRBD1. With 6 bases clipped from V and 5 bases from J, the junction kept 10 bases outside the gene matches. The CDR3 sequence is 15 residues long. CDR1 and CDR2 from the germline V gene are DFQATT and SNEGSKA (reference sequence).

This sequence joins TRBV6-1 and TRBJ1-1; D is unresolved. Trimming took 4 bases from V and 1 from J, leaving 10 bases between them. CDR1 and CDR2 (germline): MNHNS, SASEGT. This CDR3 comprises 14 residues. Here the CDR3 reads CASSVTEGNTEAFF. In DNA form, the CDR3 reads TGTGCCAGCAGTGTAACAGAGGGGAACACTGAAGCTTTCTTT.

This clonotype has a handful of counts. V usage is TRBV6-1 and J usage is TRBJ2-4, with TRBD1 matching 9 bases. The trim removed 8 bases at V and 8 bases at J, leaving 16 bases unmatched. The CDR3 runs to 16 residues. Germline V CDR1 and CDR2: MNHNS, SASEGT. The CDR3 nucleotides are TGTGCCAGCCGCAAAAGGGAGACAGGGGGTGATCACATTCAGTACTTC. It yields the protein CASRKRETGGDHIQYF.

This clonotype was detected a few times. V and J are TRBV5-5 and TRBJ1-1; D remains ambiguous. The germline gives CDR1 SGHKS, CDR2 YYEKEE (reference sequence). With 0 bases removed from V and 0 bases from J, the gap between germline ends came to 6 bases. The CDR3 consists of 14 residues. Here the CDR3 DNA reads TGTGCCAGCAGCTTGGCGGACCTGAACACTGAAGCTTTCTTT. It codes for CASSLADLNTEAFF.

This clonotype was observed a single time. The V call is TRBV24-1, the J call TRBJ2-5, with D perhaps matching TRBD1 (6 bases). The V gene's germline CDR1 is KGHDR and CDR2 SFDVKD. V lost 4 bases, J lost 5 bases, and 13 bases lay in between. The CDR3 covers 14 residues. The DNA of the CDR3 is TGTGCCACCAGTGACCGAGGGACATCGGAGACCCAGTACTTC. This encodes CATSDRGTSETQYF.

This rearrangement joins TRBV7-8 to TRBJ1-5; D call uncertain. Germline V gene sequence: CDR1 SGHVS, CDR2 FQNEAQ. The V gene lost 2 bases and the J gene lost 3 bases, with 11 bases spanning the gap. The CDR3 extends over 15 amino acids. For the CDR3, the DNA is TGTGCCAGCAGCTTACAGCAGGACGTCAATCAGCCCCAGCATTTT. Translation: CASSLQQDVNQPQHF. The full variable domain, completed using reference TRBV7-8 and TRBJ1-5, is GAGVSQSPRYKVAKRGQDVALRCDPISGHVSLFWYQQALGQGPEFLTYFQNEAQLDKSGLPSDRFFAERPEGSVSTLKIQRTQQEDSAVYLCASSLQQDVNQPQHFGDGTRLSIL.

The chain is built from TRBV27 and TRBJ2-3, with D possibly matching TRBD2 (5 bases). CDR1 is MNHEY and CDR2 is SMNVEV in the germline V gene (reference sequence). V was clipped by 5 bases and J by 4 bases, with 16 bases between them. The CDR3 extends over 15 amino acids. Here the CDR3 DNA reads TGTGCCAGCAGTCCCCGGAGGCCCGGCGCAGATACGCAGTATTTT. Translated: CASSPRRPGADTQYF.

This rearrangement joins TRBV27 to TRBJ2-2, with a possible D match to TRBD2 (6 bases). V gave up 2 bases and J gave up 4 bases, with 17 bases separating them. Germline lookup yields CDR1 MNHEY and CDR2 SMNVEV (reference sequence). The CDR3 runs 17 residues. CDR3 amino acids: CASSLIFGTGTTGELFF. In nucleotides, the CDR3 is TGTGCCAGCAGTTTAATATTCGGGACTGGGACCACCGGGGAGCTGTTTTTT.

The gene calls are TRBV6-1 and TRBJ1-3; 9 bases line up with TRBD1. The ends lost 5 bases at V and 4 bases at J; junction bases unmatched: 6. CDR1 is MNHNS and CDR2 is SASEGT in the germline V gene. The CDR3 covers 15 residues. DNA for the CDR3: TGTGCCAGCAGTATGGGACAGGGTGCCGGAAACACCATATATTTT. Translation: CASSMGQGAGNTIYF.

V and J are TRBV27 and TRBJ2-5; a possible D gene is TRBD1 (6 bases). Germline V gene data show CDR1 as MNHEY and CDR2 as SMNVEV (reference sequence). V lost 5 bases and J lost 3, with 10 bases in between. The CDR3 loop spans 13 amino acids. Written as DNA, the CDR3 is TGTGCCAGCAGTCCGAGGACAGAAGAGACCCAGTACTTC. This sequence encodes CASSPRTEETQYF.

The CDR3 protein is CASSQIVADTQYF. Written as DNA, the CDR3 is TGTGCCAGCAGCCAAATCGTGGCAGATACGCAGTATTTT. V and J are TRBV7-3 and TRBJ2-3, with no clear D. V was shortened by 5 bases and J by 4 bases, with 10 bases between the two germline ends. In germline, CDR1 is SGHTA, CDR2 FQGTGA. This CDR3 has 13 residues.

The chain has TRBV19 and TRBJ1-2; TRBD1 might be the D (6 bases). The length of the CDR3 is 15 residues. Germline CDR1 reads LNHDA; CDR2 reads SQIVND (reference sequence). The V end lost 6 bases, the J end lost 4 bases, and 18 bases lay between the germline ends. As DNA, the CDR3 is TGTGCCAGTAGCGGACCGGGACACTCTACCTATGGCTACACCTTC. Amino acid sequence: CASSGPGHSTYGYTF.

This clonotype was found once. The chain carries TRBV11-2 and TRBJ2-7; D may be TRBD1 (5 bases). The germline gives CDR1 SGHAT, CDR2 FQNNGV. The V gene lost 2 bases and the J gene lost 0 bases, with 11 bases spanning the gap. The CDR3 covers 15 residues. The CDR3 DNA sequence: TGTGCCAGCAGCTTAAGTCAAGGGGTCTCCTACGAGCAGTACTTC. Translation gives CASSLSQGVSYEQYF.

V gene TRBV7-6 combines with J gene TRBJ2-3; D is ambiguous. This CDR3 spans 12 amino acids. The germline CDR1 and CDR2 sequences are SGHVS and FNYEAQ. The ends were cut back, 5 bases at V and 2 bases at J, with 5 bases in the middle. The CDR3: CASSRYTDTQYF. CDR3 DNA sequence: TGTGCCAGCAGCCGTTACACAGATACGCAGTATTTT.

The V gene is TRBV6-1, the J gene TRBJ2-5, with TRBD1 as a possible D gene (5 bases). The CDR3 covers 15 residues. V was shortened by 3 bases and J by 2 bases, with 13 bases between the two germline ends. Germline V CDR1 and CDR2: MNHNS, SASEGT. The CDR3 sequence is CASSDPKGQQETQYF. The DNA for the CDR3 is TGTGCCAGCAGTGACCCGAAGGGGCAACAAGAGACCCAGTACTTC.

The chain joins TRBV21-1 to TRBJ2-4; TRBD1 is the table's D call and was not checked against the DNA. TRBV21-1 is noted as a pseudogene. This CDR3 has 17 amino acids. This CDR3 is CASSKLEGGLAKNIQYF. The CDR3 nucleotides read TGTGCCAGCAGCAAATTGGAGGGGGGGTTAGCCAAAAACATTCAGTACTTC.

Only a few counts were recorded for this clonotype. The chain couples TRBV20-1 to TRBJ1-5; no firm D call. The CDR3 has 15 amino acids. Deletions cut 3 bases from V and 0 bases from J, with 12 bases between. The germline gives CDR1 DFQATT, CDR2 SNEGSKA (reference sequence). The CDR3 DNA reads TGCAGTGCTAGTGGTCAGTCATATAGCAATCAGCCCCAGCATTTT. Residues: CSASGQSYSNQPQHF.

The chain couples TRBV20-1 to TRBJ1-4; D possibly corresponds to TRBD1 (6 bases). Trimming removed 6 bases at V and 0 bases at J, with 17 bases between. This CDR3 comprises 16 residues. Germline V gene lookup returns CDR1 DFQATT and CDR2 SNEGSKA (reference sequence). The CDR3 here is CSAQYPGQATNEKLFF. CDR3 bases: TGCAGTGCCCAATATCCGGGACAAGCAACTAATGAAAAACTGTTTTTT.

J is TRBJ1-5 and V is TRBV7-8; D is ambiguous. The CDR3 runs 15 residues. Trimming cost V 4 bases and J 7 bases, with 17 bases left between them. CDR1 SGHVS and CDR2 FQNEAQ come from the germline V gene. The CDR3 nucleotides are TGTGCCAGCAGCTACTCGTCGGCCCCGGGGCAGCCCCAGCATTTT. It translates to CASSYSSAPGQPQHF.

The chain links TRBV29-1 to TRBJ1-2, with TRBD1 matching 9 bases. CDR1 and CDR2 (germline): SQVTM, ANQGSEA. The CDR3 is 16 residues long. V gave up 2 bases and J gave up 3 bases; unmatched junction bases: 10. In DNA, the CDR3 is TGCAGCGTTGAAATCCTGGACAGGGGAAGTTACTATGGCTACACCTTC. Translation: CSVEILDRGSYYGYTF.